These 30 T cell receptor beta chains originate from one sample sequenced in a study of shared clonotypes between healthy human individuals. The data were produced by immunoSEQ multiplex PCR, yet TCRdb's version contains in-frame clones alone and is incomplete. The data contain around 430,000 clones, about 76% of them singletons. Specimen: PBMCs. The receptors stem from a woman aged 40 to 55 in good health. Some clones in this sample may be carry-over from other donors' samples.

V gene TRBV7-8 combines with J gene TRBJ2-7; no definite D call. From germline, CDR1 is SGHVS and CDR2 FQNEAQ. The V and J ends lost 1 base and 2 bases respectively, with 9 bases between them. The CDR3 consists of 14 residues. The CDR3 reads CASSLVAAAYEQYF. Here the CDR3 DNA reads TGTGCCAGCAGCTTAGTGGCGGCGGCCTACGAGCAGTACTTC.

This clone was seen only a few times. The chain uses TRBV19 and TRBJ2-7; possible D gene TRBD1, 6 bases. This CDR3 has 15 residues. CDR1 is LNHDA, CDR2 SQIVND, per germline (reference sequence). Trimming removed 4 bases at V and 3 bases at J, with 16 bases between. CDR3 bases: TGTGCCAGTAGTAAAGGCTCTACAGGGAACTACGAGCAGTACTTC. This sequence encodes CASSKGSTGNYEQYF.

This CDR3 is CASSVSSPGHEQYF. DNA for the CDR3: TGTGCCAGCAGTGTGTCGTCTCCCGGCCACGAGCAGTACTTC. The genes are TRBV2 and TRBJ2-7; D not resolved. V gave up 4 bases and J gave up 5 bases, with 15 bases separating them. Germline assignment: CDR1 SNHLY and CDR2 FYNNEI. This CDR3 spans 14 amino acids.

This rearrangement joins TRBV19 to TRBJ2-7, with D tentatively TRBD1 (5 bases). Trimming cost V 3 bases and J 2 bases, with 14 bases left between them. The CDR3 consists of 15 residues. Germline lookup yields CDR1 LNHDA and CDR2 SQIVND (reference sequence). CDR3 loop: CASSMPDTSAYEQYF. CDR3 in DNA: TGTGCCAGTAGTATGCCGGACACGTCCGCCTACGAGCAGTACTTC.

The CDR3 sequence: CASSQNPGTGMDTIYF. The CDR3 nucleotides read TGTGCCAGCTCCCAGAACCCCGGGACAGGGATGGACACCATATATTTT. The V and J genes are TRBV18 and TRBJ1-3; 9 bases are a match to TRBD1. This CDR3 has 16 residues. The germline CDR1 and CDR2 sequences are KGHSH and LQKENI. The trim removed 6 bases at V and 8 bases at J, leaving 14 bases unmatched.

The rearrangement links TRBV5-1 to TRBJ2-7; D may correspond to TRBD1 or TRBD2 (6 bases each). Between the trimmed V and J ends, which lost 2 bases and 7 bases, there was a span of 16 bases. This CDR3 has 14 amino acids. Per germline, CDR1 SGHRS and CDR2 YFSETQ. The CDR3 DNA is TGCGCCAGCAGCTTCCTCATGGGGGGCTTGGAGCAGTACTTC. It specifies CASSFLMGGLEQYF.

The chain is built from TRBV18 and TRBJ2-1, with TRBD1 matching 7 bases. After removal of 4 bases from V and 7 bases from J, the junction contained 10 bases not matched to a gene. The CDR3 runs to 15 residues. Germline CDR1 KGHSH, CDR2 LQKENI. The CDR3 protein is CASSQTGAAGNEQFF. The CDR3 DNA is TGTGCCAGCTCACAAACAGGGGCGGCCGGGAATGAGCAGTTCTTC.

Written as DNA, the CDR3 is TGTGCCATCAGTGAGTCCGGACAGGGGGGGAACTACGAGCAGTACTTC. Translated: CAISESGQGGNYEQYF. The rearrangement uses TRBV10-3 and TRBJ2-7, with TRBD1 matching over 10 bases. Germline V gene sequence: CDR1 ENHRY, CDR2 SYGVKD. V shed 0 bases, J shed 3 bases, and the junction held 5 bases outside the gene matches. The CDR3 contains 16 residues.

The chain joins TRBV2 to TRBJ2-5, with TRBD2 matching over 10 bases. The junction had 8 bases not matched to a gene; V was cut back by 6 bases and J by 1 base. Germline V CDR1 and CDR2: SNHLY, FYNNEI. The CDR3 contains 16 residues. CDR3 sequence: CASRQTSGNFQETQYF. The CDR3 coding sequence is TGTGCCAGCAGGCAAACTAGCGGGAACTTCCAAGAGACCCAGTACTTC.

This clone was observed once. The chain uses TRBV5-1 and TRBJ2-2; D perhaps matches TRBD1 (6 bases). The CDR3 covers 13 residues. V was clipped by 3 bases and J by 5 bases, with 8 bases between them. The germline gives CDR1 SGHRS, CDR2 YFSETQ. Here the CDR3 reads CASSSGQTGELFF. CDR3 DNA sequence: TGCGCCAGCAGCTCCGGACAGACCGGGGAGCTGTTTTTT.

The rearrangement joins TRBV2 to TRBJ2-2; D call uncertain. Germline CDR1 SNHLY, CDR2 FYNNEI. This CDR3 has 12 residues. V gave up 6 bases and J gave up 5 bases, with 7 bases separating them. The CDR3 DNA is TGTGCCAGCAGGCAGGAAACCGGGGAGCTGTTTTTT. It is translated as CASRQETGELFF.

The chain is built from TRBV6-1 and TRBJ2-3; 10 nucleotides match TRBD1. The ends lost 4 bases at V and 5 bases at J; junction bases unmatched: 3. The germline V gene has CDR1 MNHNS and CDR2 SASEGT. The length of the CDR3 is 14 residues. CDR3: CASSGQGARDTQYF. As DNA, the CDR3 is TGTGCCAGCAGTGGACAGGGGGCGAGAGATACGCAGTATTTT.

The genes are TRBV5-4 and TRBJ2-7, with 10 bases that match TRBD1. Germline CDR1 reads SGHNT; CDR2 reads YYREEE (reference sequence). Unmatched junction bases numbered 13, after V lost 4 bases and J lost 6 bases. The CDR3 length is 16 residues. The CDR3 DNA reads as TGTGCCAGCAGCCGAAATGGGGGACAGGGGTACGCCGAGCAGTACTTC. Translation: CASSRNGGQGYAEQYF.

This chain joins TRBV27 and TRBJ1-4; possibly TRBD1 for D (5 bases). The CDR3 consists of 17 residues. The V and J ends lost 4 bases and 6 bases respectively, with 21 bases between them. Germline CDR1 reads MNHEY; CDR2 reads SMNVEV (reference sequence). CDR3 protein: CASSSDSGTVKYEKLFF. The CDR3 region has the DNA TGTGCCAGCAGTTCGGACTCAGGGACGGTGAAGTATGAAAAACTGTTTTTT.

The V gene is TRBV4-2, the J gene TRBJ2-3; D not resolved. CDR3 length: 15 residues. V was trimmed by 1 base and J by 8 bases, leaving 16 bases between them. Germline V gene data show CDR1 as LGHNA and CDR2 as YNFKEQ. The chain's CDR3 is CASSQGELDGSTQYF. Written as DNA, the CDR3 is TGTGCCAGCAGCCAAGGTGAATTAGATGGTTCTACGCAGTATTTT.

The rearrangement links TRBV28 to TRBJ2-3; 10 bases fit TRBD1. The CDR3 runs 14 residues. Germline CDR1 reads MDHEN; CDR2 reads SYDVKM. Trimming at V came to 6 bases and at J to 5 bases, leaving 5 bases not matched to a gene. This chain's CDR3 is CASRRQGAGDTQYF. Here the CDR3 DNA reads TGTGCCAGCAGAAGACAGGGGGCGGGAGATACGCAGTATTTT. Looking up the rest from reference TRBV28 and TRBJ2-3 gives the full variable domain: DVKVTQSSRYLVKRTGEKVFLECVQDMDHENMFWYRQDPGLGLRLIYFSYDVKMKEKGDIPEGYSVSREKKERFSLILESASTNQTSMYLCASRRQGAGDTQYFGPGTRLTVL.

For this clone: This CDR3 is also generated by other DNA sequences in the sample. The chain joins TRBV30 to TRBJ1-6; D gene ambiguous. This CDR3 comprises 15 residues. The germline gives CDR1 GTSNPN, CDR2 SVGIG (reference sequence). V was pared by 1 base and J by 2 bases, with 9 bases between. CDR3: CAWSGRVAYNSPLHF. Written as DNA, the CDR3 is TGTGCCTGGAGTGGACGGGTTGCCTATAATTCACCCCTCCACTTT.

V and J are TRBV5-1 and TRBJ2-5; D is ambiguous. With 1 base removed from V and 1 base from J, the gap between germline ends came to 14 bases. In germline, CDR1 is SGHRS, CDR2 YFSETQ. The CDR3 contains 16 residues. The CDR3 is CASSLYPSNLQETQYF. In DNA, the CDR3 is TGCGCCAGCAGCTTGTATCCCAGCAACCTCCAAGAGACCCAGTACTTC.

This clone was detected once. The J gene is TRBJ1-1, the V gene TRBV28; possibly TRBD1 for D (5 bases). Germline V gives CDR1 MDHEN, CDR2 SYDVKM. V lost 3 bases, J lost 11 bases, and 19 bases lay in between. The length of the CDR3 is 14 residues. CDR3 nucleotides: TGTGCCAGCAGTTTGGGCCAGGGCTCCGGATGGGCTTTCTTT. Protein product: CASSLGQGSGWAFF. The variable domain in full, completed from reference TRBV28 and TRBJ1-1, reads DVKVTQSSRYLVKRTGEKVFLECVQDMDHENMFWYRQDPGLGLRLIYFSYDVKMKEKGDIPEGYSVSREKKERFSLILESASTNQTSMYLCASSLGQGSGWAFFGQGTRLTVV.

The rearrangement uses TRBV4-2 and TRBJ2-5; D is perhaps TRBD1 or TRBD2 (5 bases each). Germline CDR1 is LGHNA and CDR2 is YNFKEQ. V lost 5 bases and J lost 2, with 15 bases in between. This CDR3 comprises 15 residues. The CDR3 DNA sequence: TGTGCCAGCAGCAACGCCCGGGACGTACAAGAGACCCAGTACTTC. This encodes CASSNARDVQETQYF.

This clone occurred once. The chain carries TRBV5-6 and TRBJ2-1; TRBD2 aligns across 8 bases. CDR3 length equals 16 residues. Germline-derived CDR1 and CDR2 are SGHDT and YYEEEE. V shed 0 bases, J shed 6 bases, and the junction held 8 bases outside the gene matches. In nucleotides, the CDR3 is TGTGCCAGCAGCTTGGCCGGGACTAGGTCTATCAATGAGCAGTTCTTC. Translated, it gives CASSLAGTRSINEQFF.

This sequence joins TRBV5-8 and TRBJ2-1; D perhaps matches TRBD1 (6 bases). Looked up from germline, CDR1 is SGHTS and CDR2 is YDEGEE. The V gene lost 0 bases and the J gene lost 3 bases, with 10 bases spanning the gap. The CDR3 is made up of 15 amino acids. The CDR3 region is CASSLGTGIYNEQFF. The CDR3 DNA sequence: TGTGCCAGCAGCTTGGGAACAGGGATCTACAATGAGCAGTTCTTC.

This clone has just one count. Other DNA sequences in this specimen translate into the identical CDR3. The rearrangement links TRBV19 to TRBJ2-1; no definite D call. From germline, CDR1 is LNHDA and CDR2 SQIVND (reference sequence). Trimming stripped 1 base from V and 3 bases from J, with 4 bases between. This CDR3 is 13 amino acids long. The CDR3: CASSIVGYNEQFF. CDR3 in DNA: TGTGCCAGTAGTATAGTGGGCTACAATGAGCAGTTCTTC.

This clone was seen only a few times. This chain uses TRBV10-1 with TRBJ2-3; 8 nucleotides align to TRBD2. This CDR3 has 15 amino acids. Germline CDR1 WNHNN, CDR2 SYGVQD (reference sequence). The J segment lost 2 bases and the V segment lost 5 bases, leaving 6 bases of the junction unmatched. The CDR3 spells CASSFGLADTDTQYF. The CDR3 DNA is TGCGCCAGCAGTTTTGGACTAGCCGACACAGATACGCAGTATTTT.

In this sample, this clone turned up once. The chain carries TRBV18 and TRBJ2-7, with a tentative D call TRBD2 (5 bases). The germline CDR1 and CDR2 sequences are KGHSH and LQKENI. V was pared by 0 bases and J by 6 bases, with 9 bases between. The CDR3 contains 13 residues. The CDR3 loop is CASSPPEVGEQYF. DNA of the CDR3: TGTGCCAGCTCACCACCGGAGGTTGGCGAGCAGTACTTC.

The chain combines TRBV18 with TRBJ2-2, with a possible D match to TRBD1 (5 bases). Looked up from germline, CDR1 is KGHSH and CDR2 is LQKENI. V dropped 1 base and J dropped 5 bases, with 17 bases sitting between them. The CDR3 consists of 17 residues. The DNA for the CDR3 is TGTGCCAGCTCACCACGGTTTCTACAGGTTGCTACCGGGGAGCTGTTTTTT. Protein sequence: CASSPRFLQVATGELFF.

The CDR3 protein is CASSPGPQYEQFF. As DNA, the CDR3 is TGCGCCAGCAGCCCGGGTCCCCAGTACGAGCAGTTCTTC. The gene calls are TRBV10-1 and TRBJ2-1; D uncertain. V lost 6 bases and J lost 10, with 16 bases in between. Germline V gene lookup returns CDR1 WNHNN and CDR2 SYGVQD (reference sequence). The CDR3 contains 13 residues.

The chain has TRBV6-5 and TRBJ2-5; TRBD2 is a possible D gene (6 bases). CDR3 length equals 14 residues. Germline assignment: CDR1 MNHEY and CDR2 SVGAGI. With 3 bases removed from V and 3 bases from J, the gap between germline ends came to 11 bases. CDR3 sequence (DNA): TGTGCCAGCAGTTATACGGGAGTGGAAGAGACCCAGTACTTC. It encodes CASSYTGVEETQYF.

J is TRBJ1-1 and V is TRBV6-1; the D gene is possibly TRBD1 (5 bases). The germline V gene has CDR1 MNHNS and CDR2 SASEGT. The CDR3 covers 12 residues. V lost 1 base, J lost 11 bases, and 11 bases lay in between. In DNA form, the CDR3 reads TGTGCCAGCAGTGAAGGGGGGTGGAGGGCTTTCTTT. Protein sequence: CASSEGGWRAFF.

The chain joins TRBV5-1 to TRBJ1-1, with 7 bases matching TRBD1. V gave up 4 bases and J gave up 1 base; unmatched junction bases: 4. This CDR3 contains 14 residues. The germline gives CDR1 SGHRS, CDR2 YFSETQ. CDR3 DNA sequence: TGCGCCAGCAGCGACCAGGGGGGGAACACTGAAGCTTTCTTT. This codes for CASSDQGGNTEAFF.